This T cell receptor beta chain was profiled in a study of identical twins (dated by TCRdb to about 2016). Study-wide context: TCR alpha and beta repertoires from monozygotic twins, unrelated adults of various ages and cord blood were deep-sequenced to test whether fetal clonotypes persist. To rule out contamination, replicate twin experiments were performed at different times with different library preparation protocols.

Libraries were prepared through 5' RACE. TCRdb names Illumina HiSeq 2000 as the instrument used. Template switching added a universal primer binding site, and the final cDNA carried a unique molecular identifier that allowed TCR cDNA molecules to be counted accurately. Specific primers in the conserved constant-segment region were used to synthesize first-strand cDNA for the TCR alpha and beta chains. To control for contamination, every cDNA library carried two barcodes: a SMART-Mk sample barcode plus Illumina barcodes. TruSeq adapter sequences, together with Illumina sample barcodes, were added in two successive PCR steps. Sequencing of the TCR alpha and beta cDNA libraries was done on the Illumina HiSeq platform using custom primers. The paper's data handling went like this. Raw reads were processed with MiGEC to extract unique molecular identifiers, and MiXCR was used to determine CDR3 positions. For each individual, recombination models were inferred using an EM algorithm with the repgenHMM and IGoR tools. Shared clonotype analysis was performed with the tcR package in R, normalizing sharing by the product of cloneset sizes. To study raw recombination without the effects of thymic and clonal selection, out-of-frame nonproductive sequences were analyzed. TCRdb reanalyzed the raw reads on its own, using fastp at Q25 for trimming and MiXCR for clone calling, and kept in-frame beta chains. A single entry per CDR3 protein holds the most common genes and DNA from its merged rows. The V and J calls reflect TCRdb's pipeline rather than the authors' work. The table for this sample lists around 500,000 distinct CDR3 sequences; about 14% of them were counted only once. Jointly, the top ten make up 0.5% to 0.65% of the sample.

Every donor was a healthy Caucasian. The twin cohort consisted of three pairs of female monozygotic twins, all aged about 18 to 29 years. Positive isolation kits from Invitrogen were used to isolate CD4+ and CD8+ T cell populations. On this clonotype itself: The target of this receptor is not known. No much larger clone exists at a distance of one base, and base qualities are not known.

Here is what the overall study found, with its caveats: Because the same donors could not be followed over many years, the conclusions depended on cross-sectional statistical analysis. Zero-insertion analyses could be partly confounded by invariant T cells such as MAIT and iNKT, although diverse VJ usage argued against such confounding for most clonotypes. Abundant cord blood beta clonotypes had fewer insertions, young adult naive repertoires showed a similar but weaker trend, and memory repertoires showed no such trend. In beta out-of-frame sequences, excess twin sharing was weaker, because having fewer shared sequences lowered the signal-to-noise ratio. Compared with coincidental sharing between unrelated individuals, out-of-frame TCR alpha sequences shared between twins had an excess of sequences with low generation probability. In monozygotic twins, recombination models systematically underestimated out-of-frame TCR alpha sharing, but the models matched the sharing seen between unrelated individuals.

This same sample was also part of a study on yellow fever vaccine responses in identical twins. The second study, in turn, reports: The T cell response to vaccination in identical twins was reported by the authors to appear partly convergent and partly personalized. In the study, vaccine-responding T cell clones were precisely tracked in identical twins.

Sequencing was done on a sample of CD4+ T cells sorted from blood. The receptor was derived from a woman aged 18-30 years in good health.

The CDR3 protein is CASSILASYEQYF. The nucleotides are TGTGCCAGTAGTATTTTGGCGTCCTACGAGCAGTACTTC. Recombination connected TRBV19 to TRBJ2-7; the D gene remains uncertain. Measured from the cysteine to the phenylalanine, the CDR3 is 13 residues long. The read is trimmed to its CDR3 DNA, 39 bases read in frame from base 1. The germline V gene (reference sequence) yields LNHDA for CDR1 and SQIVND for CDR2. V loses 3 bases of germline sequence and J loses 1 base, and the interval between the two ends is 7 bases.